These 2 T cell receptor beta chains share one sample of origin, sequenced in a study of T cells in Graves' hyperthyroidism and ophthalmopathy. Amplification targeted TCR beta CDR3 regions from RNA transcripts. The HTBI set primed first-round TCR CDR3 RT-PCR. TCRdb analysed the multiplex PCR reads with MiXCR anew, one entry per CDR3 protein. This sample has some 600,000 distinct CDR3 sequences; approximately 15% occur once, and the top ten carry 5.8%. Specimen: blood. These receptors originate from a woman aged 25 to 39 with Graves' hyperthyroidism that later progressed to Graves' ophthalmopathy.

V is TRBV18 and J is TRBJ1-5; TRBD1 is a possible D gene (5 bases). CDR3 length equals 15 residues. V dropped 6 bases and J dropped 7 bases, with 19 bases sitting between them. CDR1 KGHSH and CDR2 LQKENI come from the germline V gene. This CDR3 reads CASSPYGDFGQPQHF. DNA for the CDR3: TGTGCCAGCTCGCCGTACGGGGACTTCGGACAGCCCCAGCATTTT.

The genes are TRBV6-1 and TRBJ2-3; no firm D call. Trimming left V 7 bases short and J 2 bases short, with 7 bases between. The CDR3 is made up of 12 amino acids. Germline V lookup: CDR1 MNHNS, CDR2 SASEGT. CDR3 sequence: CASTVSTDTQYF. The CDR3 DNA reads TGTGCCAGCACCGTATCCACAGATACGCAGTATTTT.